This entry describes one TCR beta chain. These data belong to a study of blood T cell repertoires in COVID-19. Participant ages covered about 18 to 89 years across about two dozen US areas. Repertoires were generated with immunoSEQ multiplex PCR, while TCRdb's copy carries only in-frame clones and drops some. The sample has about 280,000 clones, about nine tenths seen once. V shed 6 bases and J shed 2 bases, with 14 bases lying between them. The CDR3 is 15 amino acids. CDR1 and CDR2 (germline): SEHNR, FQNEAQ (reference sequence). The material sequenced was PBMCs or T cells enriched from blood (not recorded which). The genes are TRBV7-9 and TRBJ1-3, with TRBD1 as a possible D gene (6 bases). The TCR originated in a woman aged 25-40 years with acute COVID-19. The CDR3 region is CASRGTGQTGNTIYF. Written as DNA, the CDR3 is TGTGCCAGCAGGGGAACGGGACAAACTGGAAACACCATATATTTT.